The clone carrying this TCR beta chain was observed many times. The CDR3 is 14 residues long. Trimming cost V 7 bases and J 3 bases, with 14 bases left between them. Germline lookup yields CDR1 SNHLY and CDR2 FYNNEI. The time point was: newly diagnosed GD, antithyroid drugs for less than 3 months. From RNA extracted from PBMCs, the TCR library was made. The source of the patients was an endocrinology department in Xi'an, China. Through Arm-PCR of CDR3 regions and iRepertoire HTBI primers, TCR beta libraries were built. TCRdb redid the calling of the multiplex PCR reads with MiXCR, one entry per CDR3 protein. The data hold some 460,000 distinct CDR3 sequences, with roughly 15% observed a single time. The data stem from a study of regulatory T cells in long-lasting Graves disease. These records were also assigned to another study, of T cells in Graves' hyperthyroidism and ophthalmopathy. That study reports: The HTBI primer set was used in a first-round RT-PCR of the TCR CDR3.

This rearrangement joins TRBV2 to TRBJ2-3, with D perhaps matching TRBD1 (8 bases). The source of this sequence is a man in his forties with Graves disease. Sequenced material: peripheral blood mononuclear cells (PBMCs), taken at new diagnosis, from a patient treated with antithyroid drugs. CDR3 residues: CASNDRGGTDTQYF. In nucleotides, the CDR3 is TGTGCCAGCAATGACAGGGGAGGGACAGATACGCAGTATTTT. Combining the CDR3 with reference TRBV2 and TRBJ2-3 gives the whole variable domain EPEVTQTPSHQVTQMGQEVILRCVPISNHLYFYWYRQILGQKVEFLVSFYNNEISEKSEIFDDQFSVERPDGSNFTLKIRSTKLEDSAMYFCASNDRGGTDTQYFGPGTRLTVL.